The 10 T cell receptor beta chains below come from one sample, sequenced in a study of patients and donors after allogeneic stem cell transplantation. From the RT-PCR reads, TCRdb called clonotypes with MiXCR, one entry per CDR3 protein. The table has about 960,000 distinct CDR3 sequences, approximately 18% seen once. Sequencing was performed on blood, either unsorted or a sorted T cell fraction (not recorded which). The receptors come from a human donor who was either an allogeneic HSCT recipient or a stem cell or donor lymphocyte infusion donor (not recorded which). It is not recorded whose cells these are; they may come from a transplant donor.

The V and J genes are TRBV5-5 and TRBJ2-7; D might be TRBD1 (6 bases). The germline gives CDR1 SGHKS, CDR2 YYEKEE (reference sequence). This CDR3 has 15 residues. Trimming stripped 1 base from V and 11 bases from J, with 22 bases between. The CDR3 loop reads CASSLQGWTESPEYF. In DNA, the CDR3 is TGTGCCAGCAGCTTGCAAGGGTGGACAGAGTCTCCGGAGTACTTC.

Ten or more counts support this clonotype. This chain joins TRBV6-5 and TRBJ2-1; TRBD2 aligns across 11 bases. V lost 0 bases to trimming and J lost 5 bases; unmatched junction nucleotides: 6. The germline V gene encodes CDR1 MNHEY and CDR2 SVGAGI. There are 17 residues in the CDR3. CDR3 bases: TGTGCCAGCAGTTACTCCATAGCGGGGGGGCTCGACAATGAGCAGTTCTTC. This gives the protein CASSYSIAGGLDNEQFF.

The rearrangement uses TRBV2 and TRBJ2-3; TRBD2 matches 14 bases. V was pared by 6 bases and J by 5 bases, with 7 bases of the junction left unmatched. The CDR3 has 16 amino acids. The germline CDR1 and CDR2 sequences are SNHLY and FYNNEI. CDR3 DNA: TGTGCCAGCAGGAGACTAGCGGGAGGGTCGGAAGATACGCAGTATTTT. Protein: CASRRLAGGSEDTQYF.

The V gene is TRBV6-6, the J gene TRBJ2-1, with D maybe TRBD1 (5 bases). Germline assignment: CDR1 MNHNY and CDR2 SVGAGI (reference sequence). V shed 6 bases and J shed 10 bases, with 16 bases lying between them. CDR3 length: 13 amino acids. The CDR3, as DNA: TGTGCCAGCAGGACGGAATCTAGGGGAGAGCAGTTCTTC. Translated: CASRTESRGEQFF.

This sequence joins TRBV29-1 and TRBJ1-1; 8 nucleotides match TRBD1. CDR3 size: 12 residues. J gave up 3 bases and V 7 bases, and 4 bases lay outside the gene matches. Per germline, CDR1 SQVTM and CDR2 ANQGSEA. Here the CDR3 reads CSDNRGYTEAFF. CDR3 DNA sequence: TGCAGCGACAACAGGGGGTACACTGAAGCTTTCTTT.

This clonotype was observed a handful of times. This rearrangement joins TRBV21-1 to TRBJ2-4; TRBD1, the table's D call, lacks a check against the DNA. TRBV21-1 is described as a pseudogene. The CDR3 has 16 residues. The CDR3 sequence is CASSKLVRGYQNIQYF. CDR3 DNA: TGTGCCAGCAGCAAATTGGTCAGGGGTTACCAAAACATTCAGTACTTC.

This clonotype came up a few times. The V call is TRBV6-1, the J call TRBJ2-1; 14 bases align to TRBD2. The CDR3 is 15 amino acids. The V and J ends lost 3 bases and 7 bases, in that order; junction bases with no gene match: 2. Germline CDR1 is MNHNS and CDR2 is SASEGT. This CDR3 is CASSDRLAGGNEQFF. The CDR3 nucleotides are TGTGCCAGCAGTGACAGACTAGCGGGGGGGAATGAGCAGTTCTTC.

This chain joins TRBV4-3 and TRBJ2-5; perhaps TRBD2 as D (5 bases). The CDR3 sequence is 18 residues long. The germline V gene encodes CDR1 LGHNA and CDR2 YSLEER. Deletions cut 0 bases from V and 5 bases from J, with 22 bases between. The CDR3 nucleotides read TGCGCCAGCAGCCAAGATTTGGGAGTAAGGGCGGTGGGGGAGACCCAGTACTTC. As protein: CASSQDLGVRAVGETQYF.

The V gene is TRBV18, the J gene TRBJ2-6; TRBD1 might be the D (6 bases). The CDR3 has 17 amino acids. Germline V gives CDR1 KGHSH, CDR2 LQKENI. Between the trimmed V and J ends, which lost 6 bases and 0 bases, there was a span of 15 bases. The CDR3 coding sequence is TGTGCCAGCTCCCTCGGACAGATCAGCTCTGGGGCCAACGTCCTGACTTTC. Its translation is CASSLGQISSGANVLTF.

The chain links TRBV7-8 to TRBJ1-2; 7 bases agree with TRBD1. The V gene's germline CDR1 is SGHVS and CDR2 FQNEAQ. Trimming cost V 1 base and J 1 base; bases outside gene matches: 3. This CDR3 contains 15 residues. The CDR3 is CASSLVGTVNYGYTF. CDR3 nucleotides: TGTGCCAGCAGCTTAGTCGGGACAGTTAACTATGGCTACACCTTC. The full variable domain, with the rest looked up from reference TRBV7-8 and TRBJ1-2, is GAGVSQSPRYKVAKRGQDVALRCDPISGHVSLFWYQQALGQGPEFLTYFQNEAQLDKSGLPSDRFFAERPEGSVSTLKIQRTQQEDSAVYLCASSLVGTVNYGYTFGSGTRLTVV.